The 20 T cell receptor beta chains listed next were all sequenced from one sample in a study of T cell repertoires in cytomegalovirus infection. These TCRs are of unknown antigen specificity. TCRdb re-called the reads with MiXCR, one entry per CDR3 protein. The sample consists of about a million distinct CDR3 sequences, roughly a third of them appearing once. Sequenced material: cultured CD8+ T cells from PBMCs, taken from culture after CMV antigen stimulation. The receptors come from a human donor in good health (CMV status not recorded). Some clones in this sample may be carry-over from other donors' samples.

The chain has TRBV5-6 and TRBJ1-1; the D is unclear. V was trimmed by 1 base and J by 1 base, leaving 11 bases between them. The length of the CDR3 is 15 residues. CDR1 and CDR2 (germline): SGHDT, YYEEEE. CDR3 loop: CASSLSSVGNTEAFF. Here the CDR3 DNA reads TGTGCCAGCAGCTTGAGTTCGGTGGGGAACACTGAAGCTTTCTTT.

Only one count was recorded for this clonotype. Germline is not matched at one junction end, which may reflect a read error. The CDR3 DNA is TGTGTCAGCAGTTTAGTCGGGACTAGTGATCATACGCAGTATTTT. Encoded protein: CVSSLVGTSDHTQYF. The chain employs TRBV12-3 or TRBV12-4 and TRBJ2-3, with 8 positions matching TRBD2. CDR3 size: 15 residues.

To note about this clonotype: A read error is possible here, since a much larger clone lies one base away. The CDR3 here is CANSLVPRLGNTEAFF. In nucleotides, the CDR3 is TGTGCCAACAGCTTAGTTCCGCGCCTGGGGAACACTGAAGCTTTCTTT. V gene TRBV7-6 combines with J gene TRBJ1-1; D gene ambiguous. This CDR3 contains 16 residues. Germline CDR1 reads SGHVS; CDR2 reads FNYEAQ.

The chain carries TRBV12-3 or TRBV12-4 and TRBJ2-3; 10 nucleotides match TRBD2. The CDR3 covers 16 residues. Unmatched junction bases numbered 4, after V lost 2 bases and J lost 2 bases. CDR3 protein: CASSLKAGGYTDTQYF. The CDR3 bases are TGTGCCAGCAGTTTAAAAGCGGGGGGGTACACAGATACGCAGTATTTT.

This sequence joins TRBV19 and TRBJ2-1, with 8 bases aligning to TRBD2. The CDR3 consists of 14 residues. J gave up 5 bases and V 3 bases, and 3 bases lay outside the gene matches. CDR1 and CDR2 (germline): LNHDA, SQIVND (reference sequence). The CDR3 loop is CASSITSGNNEQFF. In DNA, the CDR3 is TGTGCCAGTAGTATTACTAGCGGAAACAATGAGCAGTTCTTC.

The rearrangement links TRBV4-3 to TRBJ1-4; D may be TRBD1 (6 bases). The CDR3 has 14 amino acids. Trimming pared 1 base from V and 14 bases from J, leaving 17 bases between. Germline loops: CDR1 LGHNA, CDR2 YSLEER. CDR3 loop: CASSQGPGEGGLFF. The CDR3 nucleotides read TGCGCCAGCAGCCAAGGGCCAGGGGAAGGAGGGCTGTTTTTT.

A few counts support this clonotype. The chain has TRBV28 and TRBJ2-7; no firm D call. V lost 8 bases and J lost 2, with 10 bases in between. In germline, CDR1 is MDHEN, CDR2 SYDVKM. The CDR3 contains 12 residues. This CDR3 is CASGRLAYEQYV. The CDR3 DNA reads TGTGCCAGCGGAAGGCTTGCCTACGAGCAGTACGTC.

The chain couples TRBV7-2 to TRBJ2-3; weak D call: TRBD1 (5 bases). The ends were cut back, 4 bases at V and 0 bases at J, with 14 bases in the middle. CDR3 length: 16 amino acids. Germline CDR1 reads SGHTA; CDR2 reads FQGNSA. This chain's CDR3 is CASSSPQVVSTDTQYF. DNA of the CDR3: TGTGCCAGCAGCTCCCCACAGGTTGTTAGCACAGATACGCAGTATTTT. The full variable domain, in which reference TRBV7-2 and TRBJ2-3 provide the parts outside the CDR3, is GAGVSQSPSNKVTEKGKDVELRCDPISGHTALYWYRQSLGQGLEFLIYFQGNSAPDKSGLPSDRFSAERTGGSVSTLTIQRTQQEDSAVYLCASSSPQVVSTDTQYFGPGTRLTVL.

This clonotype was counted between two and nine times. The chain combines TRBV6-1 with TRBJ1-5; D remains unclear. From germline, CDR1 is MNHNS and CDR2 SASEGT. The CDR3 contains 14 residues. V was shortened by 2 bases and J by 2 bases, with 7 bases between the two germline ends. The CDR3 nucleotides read TGTGCCAGCAGTGAAACGTGGGGCAATCAGCCCCAGCATTTT. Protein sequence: CASSETWGNQPQHF.

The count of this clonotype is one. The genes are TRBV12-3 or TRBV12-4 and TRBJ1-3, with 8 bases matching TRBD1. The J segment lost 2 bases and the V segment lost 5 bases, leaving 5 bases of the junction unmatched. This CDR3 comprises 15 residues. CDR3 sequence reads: CASSPTGGAGNTIYF. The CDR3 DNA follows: TGTGCCAGCAGTCCCACAGGGGGGGCTGGAAACACCATATATTTT.

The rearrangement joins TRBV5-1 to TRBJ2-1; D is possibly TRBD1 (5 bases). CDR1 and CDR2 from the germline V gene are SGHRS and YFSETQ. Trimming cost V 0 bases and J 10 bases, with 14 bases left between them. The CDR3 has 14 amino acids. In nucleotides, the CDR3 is TGCGCCAGCAGCTTGGGCAGGGCGTTGGACGAGCAGTTCTTC. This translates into CASSLGRALDEQFF.

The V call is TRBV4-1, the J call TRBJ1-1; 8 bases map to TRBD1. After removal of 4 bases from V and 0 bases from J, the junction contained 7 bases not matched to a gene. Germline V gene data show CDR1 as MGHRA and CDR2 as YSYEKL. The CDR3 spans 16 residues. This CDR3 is CASSPSTGGMNTEAFF. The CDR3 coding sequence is TGCGCCAGCAGCCCGAGCACAGGGGGAATGAACACTGAAGCTTTCTTT.

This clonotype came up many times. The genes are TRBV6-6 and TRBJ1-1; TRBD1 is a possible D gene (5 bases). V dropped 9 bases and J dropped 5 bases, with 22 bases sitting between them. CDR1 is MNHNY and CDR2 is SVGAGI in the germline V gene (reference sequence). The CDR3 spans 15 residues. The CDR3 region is CASTGRGLGGTEAFF. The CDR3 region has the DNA TGTGCCAGTACTGGGCGAGGGCTCGGGGGGACTGAAGCTTTCTTT.

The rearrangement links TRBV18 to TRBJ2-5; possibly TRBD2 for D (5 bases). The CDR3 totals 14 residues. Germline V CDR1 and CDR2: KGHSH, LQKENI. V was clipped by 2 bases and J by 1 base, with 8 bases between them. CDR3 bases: TGTGCCAGCTCACCAGAGGGCAGCCAAGAGACCCAGTACTTC. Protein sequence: CASSPEGSQETQYF. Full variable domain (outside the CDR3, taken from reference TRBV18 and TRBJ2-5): NAGVMQNPRHLVRRRGQEARLRCSPMKGHSHVYWYRQLPEEGLKFMVYLQKENIIDESGMPKERFSAEFPKEGPSILRIQQVVRGDSAAYFCASSPEGSQETQYFGPGTRLLVL.

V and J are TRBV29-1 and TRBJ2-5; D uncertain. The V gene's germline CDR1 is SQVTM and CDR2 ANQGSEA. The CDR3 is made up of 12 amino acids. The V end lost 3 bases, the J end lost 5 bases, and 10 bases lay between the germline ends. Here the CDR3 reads CSVETRWETQYF. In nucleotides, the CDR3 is TGCAGCGTTGAGACCCGGTGGGAGACCCAGTACTTC.

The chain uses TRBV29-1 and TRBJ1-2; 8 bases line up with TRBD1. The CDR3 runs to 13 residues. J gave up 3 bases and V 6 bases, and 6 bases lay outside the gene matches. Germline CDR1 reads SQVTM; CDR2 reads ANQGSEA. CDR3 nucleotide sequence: TGCAGCGTGGAGGACAGGGTTTACTATGGCTACACCTTC. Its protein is CSVEDRVYYGYTF.

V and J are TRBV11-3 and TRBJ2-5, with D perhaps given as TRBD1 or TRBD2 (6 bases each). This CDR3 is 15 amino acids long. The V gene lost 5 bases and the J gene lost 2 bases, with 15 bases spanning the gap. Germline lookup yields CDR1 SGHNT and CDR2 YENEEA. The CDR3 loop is CASSARGVGQETQYF. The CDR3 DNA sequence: TGTGCCAGCAGCGCGAGGGGGGTTGGTCAAGAGACCCAGTACTTC.

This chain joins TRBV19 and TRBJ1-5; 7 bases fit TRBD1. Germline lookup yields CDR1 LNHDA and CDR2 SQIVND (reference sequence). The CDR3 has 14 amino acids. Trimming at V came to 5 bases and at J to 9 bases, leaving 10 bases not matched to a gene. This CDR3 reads CASSGDREAMPQHF. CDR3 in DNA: TGTGCCAGTAGTGGAGACAGGGAGGCCATGCCCCAGCATTTT.

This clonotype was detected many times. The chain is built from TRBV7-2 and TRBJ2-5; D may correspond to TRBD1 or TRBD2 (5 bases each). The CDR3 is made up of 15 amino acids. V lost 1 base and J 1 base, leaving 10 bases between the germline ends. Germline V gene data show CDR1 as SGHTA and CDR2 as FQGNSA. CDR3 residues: CASSLVGAGQETQYF. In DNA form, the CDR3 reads TGTGCCAGCAGCTTAGTCGGGGCAGGCCAAGAGACCCAGTACTTC.

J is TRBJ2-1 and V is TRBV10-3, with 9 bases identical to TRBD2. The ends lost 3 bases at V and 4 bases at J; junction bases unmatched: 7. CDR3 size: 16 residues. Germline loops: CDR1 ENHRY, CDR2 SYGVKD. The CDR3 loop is CAISESGTSNYNEQFF. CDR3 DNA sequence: TGTGCCATCAGTGAATCCGGGACTAGCAATTACAATGAGCAGTTCTTC.